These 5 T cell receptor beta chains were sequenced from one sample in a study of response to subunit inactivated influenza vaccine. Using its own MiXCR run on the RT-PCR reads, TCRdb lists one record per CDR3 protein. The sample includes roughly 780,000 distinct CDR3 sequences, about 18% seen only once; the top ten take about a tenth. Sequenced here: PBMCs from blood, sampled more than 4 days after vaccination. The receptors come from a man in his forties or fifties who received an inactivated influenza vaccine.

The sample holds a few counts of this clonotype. CDR3 region: CSASLIGGRDIQYF. The CDR3 region has the DNA TGCAGTGCTAGTTTAATTGGCGGGAGAGACATTCAGTACTTC. The chain combines TRBV20-1 with TRBJ2-4; 7 bases match TRBD2. Germline CDR1 and CDR2: DFQATT and SNEGSKA (reference sequence). With V trimmed by 3 bases and J by 8 bases, 10 bases remained unmatched. The CDR3 totals 14 residues.

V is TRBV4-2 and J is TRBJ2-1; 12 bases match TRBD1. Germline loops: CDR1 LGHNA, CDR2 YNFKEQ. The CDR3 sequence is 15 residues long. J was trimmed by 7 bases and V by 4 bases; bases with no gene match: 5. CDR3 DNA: TGTGCCAGCAGCCTAGGGACAGGGGGCCTTAATGAGCAGTTCTTC. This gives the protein CASSLGTGGLNEQFF.

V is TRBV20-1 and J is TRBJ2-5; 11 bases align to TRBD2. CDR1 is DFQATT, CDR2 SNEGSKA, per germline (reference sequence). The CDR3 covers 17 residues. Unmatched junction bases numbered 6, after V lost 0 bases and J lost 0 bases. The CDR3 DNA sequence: TGCAGTGCTAGAGACCGCCCTAGCGGGGGGTACCAAGAGACCCAGTACTTC. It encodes CSARDRPSGGYQETQYF.

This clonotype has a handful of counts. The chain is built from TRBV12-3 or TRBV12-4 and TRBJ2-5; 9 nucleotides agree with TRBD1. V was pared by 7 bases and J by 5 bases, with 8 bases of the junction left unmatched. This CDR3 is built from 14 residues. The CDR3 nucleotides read TGTGCCAGCAACCGGGACAGGGATGACGAGACCCAGTACTTC. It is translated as CASNRDRDDETQYF.

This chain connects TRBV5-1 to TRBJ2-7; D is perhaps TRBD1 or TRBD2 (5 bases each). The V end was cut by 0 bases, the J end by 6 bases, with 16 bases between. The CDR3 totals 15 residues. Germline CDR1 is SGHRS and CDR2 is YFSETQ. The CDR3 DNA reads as TGCGCCAGCAGCTTGGTTCAGGGACCCCGCGCCGAGCAGTACTTC. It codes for CASSLVQGPRAEQYF. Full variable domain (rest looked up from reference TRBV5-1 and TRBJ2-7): KAGVTQTPRYLIKTRGQQVTLSCSPISGHRSVSWYQQTPGQGLQFLFEYFSETQRNKGNFPGRFSGRQFSNSRSEMNVSTLELGDSALYLCASSLVQGPRAEQYFGPGTRLTVT.